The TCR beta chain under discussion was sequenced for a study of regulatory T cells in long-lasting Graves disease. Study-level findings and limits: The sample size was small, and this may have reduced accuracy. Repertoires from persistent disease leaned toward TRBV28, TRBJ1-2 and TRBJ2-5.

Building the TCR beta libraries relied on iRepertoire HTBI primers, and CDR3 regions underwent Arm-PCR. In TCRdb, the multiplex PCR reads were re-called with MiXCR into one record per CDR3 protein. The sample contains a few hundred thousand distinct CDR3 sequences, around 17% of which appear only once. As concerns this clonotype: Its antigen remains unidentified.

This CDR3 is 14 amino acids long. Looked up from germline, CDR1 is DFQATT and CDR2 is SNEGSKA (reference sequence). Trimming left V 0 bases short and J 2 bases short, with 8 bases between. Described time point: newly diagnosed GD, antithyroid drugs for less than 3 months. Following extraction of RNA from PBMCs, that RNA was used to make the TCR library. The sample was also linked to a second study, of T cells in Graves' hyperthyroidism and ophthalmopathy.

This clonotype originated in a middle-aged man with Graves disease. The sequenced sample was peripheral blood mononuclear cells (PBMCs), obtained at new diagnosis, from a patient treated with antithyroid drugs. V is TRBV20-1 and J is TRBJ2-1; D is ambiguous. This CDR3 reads CSARDYRTYNEQFF. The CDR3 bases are TGCAGTGCTAGAGATTATCGGACCTACAATGAGCAGTTCTTC.